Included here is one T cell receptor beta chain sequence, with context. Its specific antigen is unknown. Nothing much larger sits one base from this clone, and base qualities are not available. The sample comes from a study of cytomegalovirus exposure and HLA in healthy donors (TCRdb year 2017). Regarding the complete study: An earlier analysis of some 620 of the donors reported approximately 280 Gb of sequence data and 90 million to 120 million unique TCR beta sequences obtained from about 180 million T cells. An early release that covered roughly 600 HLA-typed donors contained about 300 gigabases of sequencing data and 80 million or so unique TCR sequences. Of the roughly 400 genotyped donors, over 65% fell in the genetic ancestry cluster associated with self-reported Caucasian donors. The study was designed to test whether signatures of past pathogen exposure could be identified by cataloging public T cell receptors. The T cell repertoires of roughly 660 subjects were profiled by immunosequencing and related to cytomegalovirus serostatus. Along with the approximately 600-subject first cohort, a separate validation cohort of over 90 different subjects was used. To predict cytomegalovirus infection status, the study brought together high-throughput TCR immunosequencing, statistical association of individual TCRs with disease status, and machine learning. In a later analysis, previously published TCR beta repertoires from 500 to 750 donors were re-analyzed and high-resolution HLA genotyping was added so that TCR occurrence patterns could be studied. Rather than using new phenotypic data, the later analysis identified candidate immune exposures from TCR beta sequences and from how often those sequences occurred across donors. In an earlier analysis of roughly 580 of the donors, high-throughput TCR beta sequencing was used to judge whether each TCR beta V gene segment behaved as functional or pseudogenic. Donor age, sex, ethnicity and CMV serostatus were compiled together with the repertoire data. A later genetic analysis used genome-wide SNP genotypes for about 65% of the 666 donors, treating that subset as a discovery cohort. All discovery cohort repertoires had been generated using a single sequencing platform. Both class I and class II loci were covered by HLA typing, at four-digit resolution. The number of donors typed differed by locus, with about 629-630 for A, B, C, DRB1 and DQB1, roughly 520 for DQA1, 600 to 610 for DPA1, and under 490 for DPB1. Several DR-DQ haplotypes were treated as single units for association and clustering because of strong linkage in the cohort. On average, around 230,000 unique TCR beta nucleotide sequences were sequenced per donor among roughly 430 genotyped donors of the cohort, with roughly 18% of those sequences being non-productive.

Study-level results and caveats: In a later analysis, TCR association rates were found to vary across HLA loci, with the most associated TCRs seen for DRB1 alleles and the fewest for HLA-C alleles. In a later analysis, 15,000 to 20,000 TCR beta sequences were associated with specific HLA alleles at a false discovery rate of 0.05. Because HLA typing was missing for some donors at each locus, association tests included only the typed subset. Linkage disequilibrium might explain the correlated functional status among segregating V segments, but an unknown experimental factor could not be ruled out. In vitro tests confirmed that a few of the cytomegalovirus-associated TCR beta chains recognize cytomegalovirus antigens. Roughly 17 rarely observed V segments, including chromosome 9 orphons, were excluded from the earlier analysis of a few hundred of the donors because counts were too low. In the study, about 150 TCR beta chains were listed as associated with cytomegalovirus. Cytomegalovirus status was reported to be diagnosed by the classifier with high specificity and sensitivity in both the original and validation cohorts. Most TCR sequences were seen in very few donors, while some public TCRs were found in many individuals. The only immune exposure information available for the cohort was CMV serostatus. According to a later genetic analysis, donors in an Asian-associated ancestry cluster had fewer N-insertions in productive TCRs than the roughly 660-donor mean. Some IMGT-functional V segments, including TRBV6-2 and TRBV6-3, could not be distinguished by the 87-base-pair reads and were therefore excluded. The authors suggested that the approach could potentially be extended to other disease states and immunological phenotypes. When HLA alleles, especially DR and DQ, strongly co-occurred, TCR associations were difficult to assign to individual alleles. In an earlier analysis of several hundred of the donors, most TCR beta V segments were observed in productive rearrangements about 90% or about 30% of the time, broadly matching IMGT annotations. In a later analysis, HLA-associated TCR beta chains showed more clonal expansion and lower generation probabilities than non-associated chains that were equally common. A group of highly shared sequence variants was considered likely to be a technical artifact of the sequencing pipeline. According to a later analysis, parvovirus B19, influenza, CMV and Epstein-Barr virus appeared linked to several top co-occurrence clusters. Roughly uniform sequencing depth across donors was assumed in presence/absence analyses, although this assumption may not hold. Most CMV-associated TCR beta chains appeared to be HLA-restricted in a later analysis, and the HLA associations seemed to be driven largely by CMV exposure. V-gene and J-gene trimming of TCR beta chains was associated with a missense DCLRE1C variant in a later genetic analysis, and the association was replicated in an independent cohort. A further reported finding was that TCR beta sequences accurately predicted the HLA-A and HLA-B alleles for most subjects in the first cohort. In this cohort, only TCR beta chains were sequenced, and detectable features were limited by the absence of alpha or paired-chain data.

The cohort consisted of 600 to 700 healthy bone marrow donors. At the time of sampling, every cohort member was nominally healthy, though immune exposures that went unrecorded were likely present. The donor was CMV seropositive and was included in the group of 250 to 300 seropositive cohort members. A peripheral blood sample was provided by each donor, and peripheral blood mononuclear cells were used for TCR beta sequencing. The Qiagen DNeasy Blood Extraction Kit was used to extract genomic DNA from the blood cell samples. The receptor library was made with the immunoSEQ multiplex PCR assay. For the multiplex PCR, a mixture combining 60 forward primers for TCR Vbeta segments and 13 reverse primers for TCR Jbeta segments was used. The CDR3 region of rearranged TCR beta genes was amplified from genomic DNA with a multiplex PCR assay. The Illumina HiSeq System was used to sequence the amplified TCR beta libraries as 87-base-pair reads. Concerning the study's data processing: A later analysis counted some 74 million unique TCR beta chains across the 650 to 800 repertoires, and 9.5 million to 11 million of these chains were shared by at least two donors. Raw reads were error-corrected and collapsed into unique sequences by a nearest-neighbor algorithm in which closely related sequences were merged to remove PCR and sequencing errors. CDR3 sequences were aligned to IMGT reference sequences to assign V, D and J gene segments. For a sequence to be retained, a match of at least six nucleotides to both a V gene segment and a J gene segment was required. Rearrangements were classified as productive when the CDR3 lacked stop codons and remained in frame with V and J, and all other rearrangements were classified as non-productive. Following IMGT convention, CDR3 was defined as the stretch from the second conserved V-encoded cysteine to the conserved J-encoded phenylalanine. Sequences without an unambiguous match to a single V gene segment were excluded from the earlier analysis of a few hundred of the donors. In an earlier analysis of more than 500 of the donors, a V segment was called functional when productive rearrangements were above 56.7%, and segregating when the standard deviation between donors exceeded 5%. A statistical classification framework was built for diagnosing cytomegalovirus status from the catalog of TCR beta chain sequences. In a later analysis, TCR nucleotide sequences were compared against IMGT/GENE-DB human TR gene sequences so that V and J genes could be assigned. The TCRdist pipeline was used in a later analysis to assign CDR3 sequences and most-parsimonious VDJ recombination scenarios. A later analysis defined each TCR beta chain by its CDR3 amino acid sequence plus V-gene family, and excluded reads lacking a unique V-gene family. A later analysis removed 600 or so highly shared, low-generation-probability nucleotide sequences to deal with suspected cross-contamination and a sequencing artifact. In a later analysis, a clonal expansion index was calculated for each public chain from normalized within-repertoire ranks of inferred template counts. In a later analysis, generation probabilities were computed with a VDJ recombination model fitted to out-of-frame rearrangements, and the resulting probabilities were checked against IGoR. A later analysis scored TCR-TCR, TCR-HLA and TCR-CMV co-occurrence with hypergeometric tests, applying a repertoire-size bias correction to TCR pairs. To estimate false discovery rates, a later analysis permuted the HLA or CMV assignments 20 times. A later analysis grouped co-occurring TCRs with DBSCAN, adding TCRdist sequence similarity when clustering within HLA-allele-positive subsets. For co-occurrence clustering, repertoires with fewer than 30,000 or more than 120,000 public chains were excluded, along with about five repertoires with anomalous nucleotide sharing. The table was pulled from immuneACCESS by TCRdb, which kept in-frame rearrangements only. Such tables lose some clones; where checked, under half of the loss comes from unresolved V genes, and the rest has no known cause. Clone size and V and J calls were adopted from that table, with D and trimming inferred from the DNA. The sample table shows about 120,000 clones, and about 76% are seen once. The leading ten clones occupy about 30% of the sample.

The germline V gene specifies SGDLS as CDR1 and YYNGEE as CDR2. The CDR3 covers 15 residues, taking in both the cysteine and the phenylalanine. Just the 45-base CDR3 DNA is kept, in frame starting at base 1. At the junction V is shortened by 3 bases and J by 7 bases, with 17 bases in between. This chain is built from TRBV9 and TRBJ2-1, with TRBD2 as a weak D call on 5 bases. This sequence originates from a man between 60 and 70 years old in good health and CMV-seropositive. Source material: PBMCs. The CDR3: CASSALEARGNEQFF. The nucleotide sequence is TGTGCCAGCAGCGCACTAGAAGCCCGCGGGAATGAGCAGTTCTTC.